A single sample gave rise to the 17 T cell receptor beta chains below, sequenced in a study of cytomegalovirus exposure and HLA in healthy donors. A multiplex PCR was run with 60 Vbeta primers and 13 Jbeta primers. Repertoires were generated with immunoSEQ multiplex PCR, while TCRdb's copy carries only in-frame clones and drops some. The profile shows around 100,000 clones, 74% of them singletons. The sequenced sample consisted of PBMCs. The receptor source for this set is a woman aged 40-49 years in good health and CMV-seropositive.

This chain connects TRBV5-1 to TRBJ1-2; D not resolved. CDR1 is SGHRS and CDR2 is YFSETQ in the germline V gene. Deletions cut 0 bases from V and 8 bases from J, with 17 bases between. CDR3 size: 15 residues. The CDR3 DNA sequence: TGCGCCAGCAGCTTGGGACATTTTTACCCCTACGGCTACACCTTC. It encodes CASSLGHFYPYGYTF.

The chain employs TRBV5-4 and TRBJ1-1; possible D gene TRBD1, 5 bases. Trimming cost V 0 bases and J 12 bases, with 18 bases left between them. Per germline, CDR1 SGHNT and CDR2 YYREEE (reference sequence). This CDR3 has 14 amino acids. As DNA, the CDR3 is TGTGCCAGCAGCTTGGAGGCGGGGGGGGGTTTGCCTTTCTTT. Protein: CASSLEAGGGLPFF.

The V gene is TRBV27, the J gene TRBJ2-7; TRBD2 matches at 7 bases. Trimming took 7 bases from V and 2 from J; bases not matched to a gene: 14. Germline lookup yields CDR1 MNHEY and CDR2 SMNVEV (reference sequence). CDR3 length: 16 residues. For the CDR3, the DNA is TGTGCCAGCACCTTAAAACCGGGAGGTTTCACCTACGAGCAGTACTTC. Protein sequence: CASTLKPGGFTYEQYF.

The chain uses TRBV6-5 and TRBJ1-5, with D unclear. Trimming left V 6 bases short and J 8 bases short, with 14 bases between. This CDR3 spans 13 amino acids. The V gene's germline CDR1 is MNHEY and CDR2 SVGAGI. The CDR3 sequence is CASSRKNREPQHF. CDR3 DNA: TGTGCCAGCAGCCGCAAGAATCGAGAGCCCCAGCATTTT.

This clone came up once. The J gene is TRBJ2-7, the V gene TRBV30; the match to TRBD2 covers 10 bases. Germline V CDR1 and CDR2: GTSNPN, SVGIG (reference sequence). This CDR3 contains 14 residues. V lost 2 bases to trimming and J lost 3 bases; unmatched junction nucleotides: 4. This CDR3 reads CAWSPAGGFYEQYF. The CDR3 nucleotides read TGTGCCTGGAGTCCAGCGGGGGGGTTCTACGAGCAGTACTTC.

The rearrangement joins TRBV29-1 to TRBJ1-4; D remains unclear. The V end lost 5 bases, the J end lost 2 bases, and 12 bases lay between the germline ends. Germline assignment: CDR1 SQVTM and CDR2 ANQGSEA. This CDR3 contains 14 residues. The CDR3: CSVQGFGTNEKLFF. The CDR3 DNA follows: TGCAGCGTTCAAGGGTTCGGGACTAATGAAAAACTGTTTTTT.

The V gene is TRBV7-2, the J gene TRBJ1-1; D uncertain. Germline CDR1 reads SGHTA; CDR2 reads FQGNSA. The CDR3 sequence is 14 residues long. Trimming stripped 0 bases from V and 0 bases from J, with 5 bases between. CDR3 sequence reads: CASSLAQLNTEAFF. The CDR3 DNA sequence: TGTGCCAGCAGCTTAGCACAGCTGAACACTGAAGCTTTCTTT.

This clone has more than one count but fewer than ten. The chain has TRBV7-8 and TRBJ2-1, with D perhaps matching TRBD2 (7 bases). Germline V gene sequence: CDR1 SGHVS, CDR2 FQNEAQ. This CDR3 has 16 residues. V lost 5 bases to trimming and J lost 7 bases, with 21 bases between them. CDR3 bases: TGTGCCAGCAGCCCGAGGGGGGGGCTAGTTGGGAATGAGCAGTTCTTC. It specifies CASSPRGGLVGNEQFF.

Remarks on this clone: A read error may account for a junction end that differs from germline. The V gene is TRBV4-2, the J gene TRBJ2-5, with 11 bases identical to TRBD2. The CDR3 contains 19 residues. CDR1 is LGHNA, CDR2 YNFKEQ, per germline. CDR3 sequence reads: CAGSQGDSGGGLFQETQYF. The CDR3 DNA follows: TGTGCCGGCAGCCAGGGCGATAGCGGGGGGGGCCTCTTCCAAGAGACCCAGTACTTC.

J is TRBJ1-4 and V is TRBV14, with TRBD1 as a possible D gene (5 bases). This CDR3 has 14 amino acids. V was trimmed by 4 bases and J by 13 bases, leaving 19 bases between them. The germline CDR1 and CDR2 sequences are SGHDN and FVKESK. This CDR3 reads CASSPWDGREGLFF. Here the CDR3 DNA reads TGTGCCAGCAGCCCCTGGGACGGCCGGGAGGGACTGTTTTTT.

With regard to this clone: Relative to the germline gene, one junction end is altered; a read error may explain this. The J gene is TRBJ2-3, the V gene TRBV4-2; 9 bases are shared with TRBD1. CDR1 is LGHNA and CDR2 is YNFKEQ in the germline V gene. This CDR3 is built from 19 residues. CDR3 coding DNA: TGTGTCAGCAGCCCAAGATCAACAAGGGGGACAGGGTACACAGATACGCAGTATTTT. Translating gives CVSSPRSTRGTGYTDTQYF.

The rearrangement uses TRBV6-5 and TRBJ2-7, with 7 bases identical to TRBD2. This CDR3 spans 13 amino acids. CDR1 is MNHEY and CDR2 is SVGAGI in the germline V gene. J was trimmed by 3 bases and V by 6 bases; bases with no gene match: 5. CDR3 in DNA: TGTGCCAGCAGGACGGGAGGTGGCTACGAGCAGTACTTC. Translation gives CASRTGGGYEQYF.

This clone appeared a few times. The chain couples TRBV6-6 to TRBJ1-2; TRBD1 might be the D (5 bases). CDR3 length: 15 amino acids. The V end lost 2 bases, the J end lost 4 bases, and 14 bases lay between the germline ends. Germline V CDR1 and CDR2: MNHNY, SVGAGI (reference sequence). The CDR3 DNA follows: TGTGCCAGCAGTTACCCCCCCGGGGGGGGCTATGGCTACACCTTC. As protein: CASSYPPGGGYGYTF.

The gene calls are TRBV6-5 and TRBJ1-1; 12 nucleotides line up with TRBD1. J was trimmed by 4 bases and V by 5 bases; bases with no gene match: 5. There are 15 residues in the CDR3. The germline gives CDR1 MNHEY, CDR2 SVGAGI. The CDR3 loop is CASSPGQGAGTEAFF. As DNA, the CDR3 is TGTGCCAGCAGTCCGGGACAGGGGGCCGGCACTGAAGCTTTCTTT.

The chain combines TRBV5-1 with TRBJ2-7; TRBD1 aligns across 11 bases. V dropped 2 bases and J dropped 5; count of bases not matched to a gene: 6. The germline V gene has CDR1 SGHRS and CDR2 YFSETQ. The CDR3 runs to 15 residues. The CDR3 sequence: CASSFRDRGFNEQYF. DNA for the CDR3: TGCGCCAGCAGCTTCCGGGACAGGGGGTTCAACGAGCAGTACTTC.

The CDR3 loop is CASSQTQGNTEAFF. CDR3 bases: TGTGCCAGCAGTCAAACCCAGGGGAACACTGAAGCTTTCTTT. The rearrangement links TRBV6-6 to TRBJ1-1; a weak D match, TRBD1 (5 bases). Looked up from germline, CDR1 is MNHNY and CDR2 is SVGAGI (reference sequence). The CDR3 is 14 residues long. V dropped 5 bases and J dropped 1 base, with 11 bases sitting between them.

The genes are TRBV6-5 and TRBJ2-1; 7 bases agree with TRBD2. CDR1 MNHEY and CDR2 SVGAGI come from the germline V gene. This CDR3 has 14 residues. After removal of 6 bases from V and 4 bases from J, the junction contained 6 bases not matched to a gene. The CDR3 protein is CASRRGGSYNEQFF. The CDR3 DNA reads TGTGCCAGCAGAAGGGGCGGGAGTTACAATGAGCAGTTCTTC.